This T cell receptor (beta chain) was sequenced in a study of blood T cell repertoires in COVID-19. The CDR3 contains 15 residues. The germline gives CDR1 MNHEY, CDR2 SVGAGI. V trimming: 7 bases; J trimming: 3 bases; junction bases outside the gene matches: 12. Original data processing: The authors estimated nucleated cell counts from reference gene primer amplification. Assay used: immunoSEQ multiplex PCR; TCRdb lists only in-frame clones, some missing. That table supplies the V and J calls and clone size; D and trimming were determined from the DNA. The sample includes about 140,000 clones, over 65% of them seen just once.

The chain combines TRBV6-5 with TRBJ2-7; 7 bases match TRBD1. The sequenced sample consisted of peripheral blood. The TCR originated in a woman at least 80 years old with active or convalescent COVID-19. CDR3 in DNA: TGTGCCAGCAACGGCGCGACAGGGACCGGCTACGAGCAGTACTTC. It translates to CASNGATGTGYEQYF.